Listed here is a single TCR beta chain. Per germline, CDR1 ENHRY and CDR2 SYGVKD. The CDR3 extends over 14 amino acids. The V end lost 3 bases, the J end lost 2 bases, and 10 bases lay between the germline ends. The record originates from a study of blood T cell repertoires in COVID-19. On the study more broadly: Samples taken during acute and convalescent COVID-19 were collected in the United States, Italy and Spain.

Study processing details: Reference gene primer amplification in the assay estimated nucleated cell counts. TCRdb's copy holds only in-frame clones and misses some; the assay was immunoSEQ multiplex PCR. That table furnishes V, J and clone size, whereas the DNA furnished D and trimming. The sample includes over 200,000 clones, around 87% seen only once; the top ten take roughly 6.4%. The receptor comes from a man in his sixties who had recovered from COVID-19. Sequenced material: peripheral blood. The gene calls are TRBV10-3 and TRBJ1-2, with TRBD1 as a possible D gene (5 bases). CDR3 DNA sequence: TGTGCCATCAGTGATCAGGGCTCAAACTATGGCTACACCTTC. It translates to CAISDQGSNYGYTF.